This T cell receptor (beta chain) was sequenced in a study of post-analysis software for immune sequencing data (dated by TCRdb to 2014 to 2015). With regard to the full study: Disease courses on record covered relapsing-remitting, secondary progressive and progressive-relapsing multiple sclerosis, though some patients had no subtype annotation. The multiple sclerosis patient repertoires were compared with about a dozen previously published healthy control repertoires from donors aged roughly 6 to 27 years. A subset of samples was prepared in parallel using single-end sample barcoding, then pooled and co-amplified after Illumina adapter ligation. The study at large found these results: The multiple sclerosis patient group was slightly younger than the control group. Patients showed significantly higher frequencies than controls for a handful of TRBV segments, among them TRBV5-6, TRBV5-1 and TRBV20-1. Strong co-clustering of samples prepared in the same batch was shown by direct clustering with F measure, prompting a batch-effect correction. Significantly lower normalized Chao1 diversity was found in multiple sclerosis patients than in controls, suggesting substantial peripheral T-cell clonal expansion.

This clonotype was observed a few times. Its antigen remains unidentified. No quality values exist for individual bases; no much larger clone is one base distant. To demonstrate the VDJtools post-analysis software, the study profiled TCR beta repertoires from the peripheral blood of around 13 young patients with multiple sclerosis. The multiple sclerosis patients were children and adolescents between roughly 6 and 15 years of age. To prepare the library, PCR was applied. Sequenced using an Illumina HiSeq 2500. To reduce PCR and sequencing biases, unique molecular identifiers were incorporated into the TCR beta cDNA libraries. Roughly 0.5 million cDNA molecules were obtained per 1 to 10 million input T cells, so each molecule approximated one T cell. The patient libraries were prepared and sequenced using the same protocol as the earlier healthy control dataset. Within a given batch, samples were prepared together, multiplexed and sequenced on the same HiSeq lane. The authors processed their data as follows. Raw barcoded reads were processed with MIGEC, discarding single-read molecular identifier groups before consensus assembly and CDR3 extraction. Clonotype tables were post-analysed with VDJtools, and diversity was normalized by down-sampling all datasets to the smallest sample size. In repertoire overlap clustering, CDR3 amino acid sequences, but not nucleotide sequences, were matched to correct batch-related cross-sample contamination. The raw public reads went through TCRdb reprocessing: fastp at Q25, MiXCR clone calling, in-frame beta chains kept. Under each unique CDR3 protein, matching rows form one entry showing the most common genes and DNA. TCRdb's processing, not the authors' own work, is the source of the V and J calls. For this sample the table gives roughly 620,000 distinct CDR3 sequences, of which around 40% were detected only once. Jointly, the top ten make up 1.7% of the sample.

V was cut back by 5 bases and J by 2 bases, leaving a gap of 9 bases between them. From its cysteine to its phenylalanine, the CDR3 spans 13 amino acids. Kept here is only the CDR3 DNA, which spans 39 bases and is read in frame from base 1. The germline V gene sets CDR1 to SGHTA and CDR2 to FQGNSA. The rearranged chain carries TRBV7-2 and TRBJ1-2; the D gene is possibly TRBD1, with 5 bases matching. Input material: blood. This sequence originates from a girl between 10 and 17 years old with multiple sclerosis. The CDR3 protein: CASSQWTNYGYTF. The bases read TGTGCCAGCAGCCAATGGACAAACTATGGCTACACCTTC.